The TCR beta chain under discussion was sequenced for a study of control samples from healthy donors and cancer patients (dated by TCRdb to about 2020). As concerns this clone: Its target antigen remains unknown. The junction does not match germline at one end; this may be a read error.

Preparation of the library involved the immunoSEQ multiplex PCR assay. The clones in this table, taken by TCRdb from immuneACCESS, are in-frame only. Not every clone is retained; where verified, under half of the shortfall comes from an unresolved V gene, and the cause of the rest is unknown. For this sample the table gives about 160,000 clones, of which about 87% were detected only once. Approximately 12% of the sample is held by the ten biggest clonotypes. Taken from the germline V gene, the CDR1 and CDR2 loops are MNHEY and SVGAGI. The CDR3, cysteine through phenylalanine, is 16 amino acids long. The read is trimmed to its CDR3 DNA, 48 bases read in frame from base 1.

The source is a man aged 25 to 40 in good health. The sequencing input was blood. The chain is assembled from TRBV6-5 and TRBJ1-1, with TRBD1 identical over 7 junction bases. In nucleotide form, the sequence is TGTGTCAGCAGTTACGCTGGGACAGCTCGTGGGATTGAAGCTTTCTTT. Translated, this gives CVSSYAGTARGIEAFF.